These 3 T cell receptor beta chains were sequenced from one sample in a study of Tregs in tolerant kidney transplant recipients. The data were produced by immunoSEQ multiplex PCR, yet TCRdb's version contains in-frame clones alone and is incomplete. Seen here are about 120,000 clones, roughly nine tenths observed once, and the top ten hold over 0.5%. The sequencing input was CD4+ T cells from blood. Receptors originate from a human donor in good health.

This clone showed up just once. This chain links TRBV6-6 with TRBJ1-6; D perhaps matches TRBD1 (5 bases). Trimming left V 0 bases short and J 9 bases short, with 12 bases between. The CDR3 is made up of 15 amino acids. Germline V gene lookup returns CDR1 MNHNY and CDR2 SVGAGI (reference sequence). This CDR3 is CASSYSLGDASPLHF. The CDR3 DNA sequence: TGTGCCAGCAGTTACTCGCTAGGGGACGCTTCACCCCTCCACTTT.

CDR3 amino acids: CAIRGRGETQYF. Written as DNA, the CDR3 is TGTGCCATAAGGGGGCGCGGGGAGACCCAGTACTTC. The genes are TRBV10-3 and TRBJ2-5, with TRBD1 matching over 7 bases. Looked up from germline, CDR1 is ENHRY and CDR2 is SYGVKD. Trimming cost V 9 bases and J 5 bases; bases outside gene matches: 6. The CDR3 loop spans 12 amino acids.

The CDR3 region is CASSNRDYNEQFF. In DNA, the CDR3 is TGTGCCAGCAGTAACAGGGATTACAATGAGCAGTTCTTC. The chain couples TRBV6-1 to TRBJ2-1; possibly TRBD1 for D (6 bases). Trimming pared 5 bases from V and 4 bases from J, leaving 9 bases between. CDR1 and CDR2 (germline): MNHNS, SASEGT. The CDR3 covers 13 residues.